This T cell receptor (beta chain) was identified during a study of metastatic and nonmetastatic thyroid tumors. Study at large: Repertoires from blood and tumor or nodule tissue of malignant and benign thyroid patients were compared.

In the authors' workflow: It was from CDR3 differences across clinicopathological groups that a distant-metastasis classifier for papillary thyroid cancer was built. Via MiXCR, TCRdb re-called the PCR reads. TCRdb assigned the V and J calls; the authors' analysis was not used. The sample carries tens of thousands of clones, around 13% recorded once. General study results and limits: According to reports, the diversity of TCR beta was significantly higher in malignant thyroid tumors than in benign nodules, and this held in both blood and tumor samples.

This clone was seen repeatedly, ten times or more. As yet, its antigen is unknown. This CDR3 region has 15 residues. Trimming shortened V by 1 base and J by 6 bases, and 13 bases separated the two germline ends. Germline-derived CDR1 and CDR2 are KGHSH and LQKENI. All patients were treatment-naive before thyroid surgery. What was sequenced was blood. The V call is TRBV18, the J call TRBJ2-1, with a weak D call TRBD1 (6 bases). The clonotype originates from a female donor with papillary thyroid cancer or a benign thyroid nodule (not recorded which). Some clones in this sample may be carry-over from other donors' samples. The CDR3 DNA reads TGTGCCAGCTCACCACGTGGGGGCACAGCCAATGAGCAGTTCTTC. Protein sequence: CASSPRGGTANEQFF. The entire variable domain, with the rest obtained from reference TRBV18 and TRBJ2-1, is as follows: NAGVMQNPRHLVRRRGQEARLRCSPMKGHSHVYWYRQLPEEGLKFMVYLQKENIIDESGMPKERFSAEFPKEGPSILRIQQVVRGDSAAYFCASSPRGGTANEQFFGPGTRLTVL.